The 25 T cell receptor beta chains below were found in one sample sequenced in a study of beta chain features in type 1 diabetes. Whole-study findings and limits: Significant though moderate, a shortening of TCRB CDR3s appeared in all four CD4+ subsets of Type 1 diabetes patients.

These receptors are not linked to any known antigen. TCRB transcripts that were expressed got sequenced, as all of the isolated RNA had been reverse transcribed. Sequenced by immunoSEQ multiplex PCR; TCRdb stores in-frame clones only, minus some. Of hundreds of thousands of clones listed, approximately 12% are singletons. The sequenced sample consisted of naive CD4+ T cells from blood. These receptors all stem from a woman younger than 35 with type 1 diabetes.

The rearrangement links TRBV6-1 to TRBJ2-1, with 7 bases lining up with TRBD1. With V trimmed by 6 bases and J by 4 bases, 6 bases remained unmatched. The V gene's germline CDR1 is MNHNS and CDR2 SASEGT. The length of the CDR3 is 14 residues. This chain's CDR3 is CASRTGTDYNEQFF. The CDR3, as DNA: TGTGCCAGCAGAACCGGGACAGATTACAATGAGCAGTTCTTC.

This rearrangement joins TRBV4-3 to TRBJ1-2; 10 bases agree with TRBD1. The CDR3 sequence is 19 residues long. Per the germline V gene, CDR1 is LGHNA and CDR2 is YSLEER. The trim removed 3 bases at V and 2 bases at J, leaving 15 bases unmatched. The CDR3 DNA is TGCGCCAGCAGCCAGGATTCTCCGGGACAGGGGAACGCCAACTATGGCTACACCTTC. It codes for CASSQDSPGQGNANYGYTF.

The V and J genes are TRBV5-6 and TRBJ2-6; D not certain. The CDR3 has 17 residues. CDR1 is SGHDT, CDR2 YYEEEE, per germline. V was pared by 1 base and J by 0 bases, with 11 bases between. CDR3 in amino acids: CASSLLADFSGANVLTF. The DNA for the CDR3 is TGTGCCAGCAGCTTGTTGGCCGACTTCTCTGGGGCCAACGTCCTGACTTTC.

This clone was seen only a few times. Its ends do not fully match the called genes, so a read error is possible. The chain combines TRBV11-1 with TRBJ2-5, with 7 bases lining up with TRBD2. TRBJ2-7 matches the DNA end more closely, so the J call is doubtful. This CDR3 is built from 14 residues. CDR1 is SGHAT and CDR2 is FQDESV in the germline V gene (reference sequence). The CDR3 nucleotides are TGTGCCAGCGGCTTATCTCTAGCGGCCTACGAGCAGTACTTC. Its protein product is CASGLSLAAYEQYF.

This clone occurred a few times. The J gene is TRBJ1-1, the V gene TRBV20-1; no clear D. With 3 bases removed from V and 1 base from J, the gap between germline ends came to 3 bases. The germline V gene has CDR1 DFQATT and CDR2 SNEGSKA (reference sequence). This CDR3 is 11 amino acids long. The CDR3 DNA reads as TGCAGTGCTAGCAAGAACACTGAAGCTTTCTTT. Its protein is CSASKNTEAFF.

The chain has TRBV7-9 and TRBJ2-3; possibly TRBD1 for D (6 bases). Germline loops: CDR1 SEHNR, CDR2 FQNEAQ (reference sequence). This CDR3 has 14 amino acids. Trimming removed 11 bases from V and 4 bases from J, with 19 bases in between. The CDR3, as DNA: TGTGCCGGGGAGTGGACAGTTTCTGCAGATACGCAGTATTTT. Its protein is CAGEWTVSADTQYF.

This clone occurred a few times. The V and J genes are TRBV30 and TRBJ1-2, with a possible D match to TRBD1 (6 bases). The CDR3 spans 12 residues. Germline CDR1 and CDR2: GTSNPN and SVGIG (reference sequence). V was clipped by 4 bases and J by 6 bases, with 12 bases between them. Here the CDR3 reads CAWKQQGNGYTF. The CDR3 region has the DNA TGTGCCTGGAAACAACAGGGAAATGGCTACACCTTC.

This clone was recorded a few times. The chain recombines TRBV5-4 with TRBJ1-2; possible D gene TRBD1, 5 bases. In germline, CDR1 is SGHNT, CDR2 YYREEE (reference sequence). The CDR3 spans 14 residues. Trimming pared 1 base from V and 6 bases from J, leaving 13 bases between. Here the CDR3 DNA reads TGTGCCAGCAGCTTGTGGACATCGAGCCATGGCTACACCTTC. Encoded protein: CASSLWTSSHGYTF.

This clone was counted between two and nine times. This sequence joins TRBV18 and TRBJ2-7, with D maybe TRBD1 (5 bases). Germline CDR1 reads KGHSH; CDR2 reads LQKENI. The CDR3 extends over 14 amino acids. V was clipped by 2 bases and J by 7 bases, with 15 bases between them. CDR3 amino acids: CASSPGAIRGEQYF. In DNA form, the CDR3 reads TGTGCCAGCTCACCAGGGGCCATCCGTGGTGAGCAGTACTTC.

This clone was detected only a few times. V and J are TRBV14 and TRBJ1-2; 7 nucleotides line up with TRBD1. The CDR3 totals 15 residues. Germline CDR1 SGHDN, CDR2 FVKESK. With V trimmed by 2 bases and J by 2 bases, 5 bases remained unmatched. This chain's CDR3 is CASSQFLQGNYGYTF. In DNA form, the CDR3 reads TGTGCCAGCAGCCAATTCTTACAGGGGAACTATGGCTACACCTTC. Together with reference TRBV14 and TRBJ1-2, the CDR3 gives the full variable domain: EAGVTQFPSHSVIEKGQTVTLRCDPISGHDNLYWYRRVMGKEIKFLLHFVKESKQDESGMPNNRFLAERTGGTYSTLKVQPAELEDSGVYFCASSQFLQGNYGYTFGSGTRLTVV.

The chain recombines TRBV7-9 with TRBJ1-2; possibly TRBD1 for D (6 bases). Trimming left V 5 bases short and J 8 bases short, with 18 bases between. In germline, CDR1 is SEHNR, CDR2 FQNEAQ (reference sequence). The CDR3 contains 14 residues. The CDR3 coding sequence is TGTGCCAGCAGCCGAGCGCCAGGGGCGGAGGGCTACACCTTC. Encoded protein: CASSRAPGAEGYTF.

This clone was detected once. The genes are TRBV29-1 and TRBJ2-3; TRBD1 matches 10 bases. V dropped 7 bases and J dropped 4; count of bases not matched to a gene: 20. Germline V gene lookup returns CDR1 SQVTM and CDR2 ANQGSEA. The CDR3 length is 18 residues. The CDR3 here is CSAPPGQGFPARSDTQYF. CDR3 DNA: TGCAGCGCCCCACCGGGACAGGGGTTCCCGGCACGGTCAGATACGCAGTATTTT.

The chain combines TRBV5-1 with TRBJ2-5, with D uncertain. Germline V gene sequence: CDR1 SGHRS, CDR2 YFSETQ. This CDR3 comprises 13 residues. The ends were cut back, 7 bases at V and 2 bases at J, with 12 bases in the middle. The CDR3 region is CASSGQRQETQYF. CDR3 sequence (DNA): TGCGCCAGCTCGGGTCAGCGACAAGAGACCCAGTACTTC.

A few counts support this clone. The V and J genes are TRBV29-1 and TRBJ2-1; 12 bases align to TRBD2. Germline CDR1 and CDR2: SQVTM and ANQGSEA. V gave up 8 bases and J gave up 12 bases; unmatched junction bases: 14. The CDR3 totals 14 residues. The CDR3 region has the DNA TGCAGCTCCCTACCTCTAGCGGGAGGGTTAGGGCAGTTCTTC. It yields the protein CSSLPLAGGLGQFF.

The chain employs TRBV23-1 and TRBJ2-6; the match to TRBD1 covers 7 bases. TRBV23-1 is annotated as an ORF whose role is uncertain. CDR3 length equals 17 residues. Trimming cost V 4 bases and J 4 bases; bases outside gene matches: 10. The CDR3 nucleotides are TGCGCCAGCAGTCCCCAGAGACAGGGTCCCGGGGCCAACGTCCTGACTTTC. Translating it yields CASSPQRQGPGANVLTF.

The genes are TRBV4-3 and TRBJ2-3; 9 nucleotides match TRBD2. The V gene end was trimmed by 1 base and the J gene end by 3 bases; junction bases not matched to a gene: 5. The CDR3 spans 16 residues. Germline values: CDR1 LGHNA, CDR2 YSLEER. The CDR3 DNA sequence: TGCGCCAGCAGCCAAGGGAATAGCGGGGGAACAGATACGCAGTATTTT. This translates into CASSQGNSGGTDTQYF.

This clone was seen a few times. The chain is built from TRBV2 and TRBJ1-1; D remains unclear. The CDR3 is 13 amino acids. CDR1 and CDR2 from the germline V gene are SNHLY and FYNNEI. Trimming took 4 bases from V and 5 from J, leaving 11 bases between them. CDR3 sequence: CASSVGRLTEAFF. CDR3 DNA sequence: TGTGCCAGCAGTGTGGGCAGGTTGACTGAAGCTTTCTTT.

This clone occurred a few times. The V and J genes are TRBV29-1 and TRBJ2-1; TRBD2 might be the D (6 bases). Germline CDR1 reads SQVTM; CDR2 reads ANQGSEA. The CDR3 is 13 residues long. The V and J ends lost 4 bases and 10 bases respectively, with 17 bases between them. Here the CDR3 reads CSVGGGLGLEQFF. The DNA of the CDR3 is TGCAGCGTTGGTGGAGGGTTGGGCTTGGAGCAGTTCTTC.

This clone was seen more than once but under ten times. The chain is built from TRBV9 and TRBJ2-7; 7 bases are shared with TRBD2. V was pared by 0 bases and J by 1 base, with 4 bases of the junction left unmatched. The CDR3 sequence is 15 residues long. Germline V gene sequence: CDR1 SGDLS, CDR2 YYNGEE. The CDR3 loop reads CASSVGAGESYEQYF. The CDR3 DNA reads as TGTGCCAGCAGCGTAGGTGCGGGGGAGTCCTACGAGCAGTACTTC.

This clone was detected only a few times. The chain's CDR3 is CASRTPGLANTGELFF. In nucleotides, the CDR3 is TGTGCCAGTAGAACCCCGGGACTCGCGAACACCGGGGAGCTGTTTTTT. V gene TRBV19 combines with J gene TRBJ2-2; D may be TRBD2 (6 bases). The CDR3 is 16 amino acids. V was cut by 6 bases and J by 0 bases, with 14 bases left in between. Germline V gene lookup returns CDR1 LNHDA and CDR2 SQIVND (reference sequence).

This clone was seen a handful of times. This sequence joins TRBV29-1 and TRBJ1-1; D gene unclear. V was shortened by 6 bases and J by 3 bases, with 17 bases between the two germline ends. This CDR3 is 14 amino acids long. Germline assignment: CDR1 SQVTM and CDR2 ANQGSEA. CDR3 in amino acids: CSVRGLLADTEAFF. The CDR3 DNA reads TGCAGCGTCCGAGGGCTCCTTGCGGACACTGAAGCTTTCTTT.

This clone has a handful of counts. This chain connects TRBV9 to TRBJ2-7; D gene unclear. The germline gives CDR1 SGDLS, CDR2 YYNGEE. The V gene lost 0 bases and the J gene lost 2 bases, with 12 bases spanning the gap. This CDR3 region has 15 residues. DNA for the CDR3: TGTGCCAGCAGCGTAGACGCTCTAGGTACCTACGAGCAGTACTTC. As protein: CASSVDALGTYEQYF.

The gene calls are TRBV4-3 and TRBJ2-1, with TRBD1 matching over 8 bases. The CDR3 totals 14 residues. The V and J ends lost 4 bases and 8 bases, in that order; junction bases with no gene match: 7. Germline CDR1 LGHNA, CDR2 YSLEER. The CDR3 protein is CASSRSRGQYEQFF. In DNA form, the CDR3 reads TGCGCCAGCAGCCGCTCCAGGGGGCAGTATGAGCAGTTCTTC.

This clone showed up just a few times. This chain uses TRBV28 with TRBJ2-3, with 7 bases matching TRBD1. J lost 6 bases, V lost 5 bases, and 5 bases had no gene match. Looked up from germline, CDR1 is MDHEN and CDR2 is SYDVKM. The CDR3 runs 13 residues. CDR3 protein: CASSTPGGDTQYF. CDR3 nucleotide sequence: TGTGCCAGCAGTACCCCAGGGGGTGATACGCAGTATTTT. Full variable domain (outside the CDR3, taken from reference TRBV28 and TRBJ2-3): DVKVTQSSRYLVKRTGEKVFLECVQDMDHENMFWYRQDPGLGLRLIYFSYDVKMKEKGDIPEGYSVSREKKERFSLILESASTNQTSMYLCASSTPGGDTQYFGPGTRLTVL.

This chain uses TRBV5-6 with TRBJ1-2, with 10 bases lining up with TRBD1. J was trimmed by 3 bases and V by 4 bases; bases with no gene match: 12. Germline loops: CDR1 SGHDT, CDR2 YYEEEE. The CDR3 has 17 residues. The DNA of the CDR3 is TGTGCCAGCAGCCTATTGACAGGGGGCGTCTTGGACTATGGCTACACCTTC. Amino acid sequence: CASSLLTGGVLDYGYTF.